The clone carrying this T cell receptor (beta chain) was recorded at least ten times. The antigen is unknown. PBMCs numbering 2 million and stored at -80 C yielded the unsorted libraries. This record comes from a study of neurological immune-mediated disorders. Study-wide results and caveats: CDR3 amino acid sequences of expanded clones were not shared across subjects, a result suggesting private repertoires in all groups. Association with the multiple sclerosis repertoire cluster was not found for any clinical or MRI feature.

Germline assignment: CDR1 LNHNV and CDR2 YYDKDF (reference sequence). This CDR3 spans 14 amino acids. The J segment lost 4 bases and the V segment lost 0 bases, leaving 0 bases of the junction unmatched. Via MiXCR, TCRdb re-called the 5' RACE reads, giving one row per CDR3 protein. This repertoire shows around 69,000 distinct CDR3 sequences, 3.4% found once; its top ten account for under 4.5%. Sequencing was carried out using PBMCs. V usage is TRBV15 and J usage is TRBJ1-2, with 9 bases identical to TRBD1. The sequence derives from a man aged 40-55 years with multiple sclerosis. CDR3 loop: CATSREGQGYGYTF. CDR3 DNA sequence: TGTGCCACCAGCAGAGAGGGACAGGGCTATGGCTACACCTTC.